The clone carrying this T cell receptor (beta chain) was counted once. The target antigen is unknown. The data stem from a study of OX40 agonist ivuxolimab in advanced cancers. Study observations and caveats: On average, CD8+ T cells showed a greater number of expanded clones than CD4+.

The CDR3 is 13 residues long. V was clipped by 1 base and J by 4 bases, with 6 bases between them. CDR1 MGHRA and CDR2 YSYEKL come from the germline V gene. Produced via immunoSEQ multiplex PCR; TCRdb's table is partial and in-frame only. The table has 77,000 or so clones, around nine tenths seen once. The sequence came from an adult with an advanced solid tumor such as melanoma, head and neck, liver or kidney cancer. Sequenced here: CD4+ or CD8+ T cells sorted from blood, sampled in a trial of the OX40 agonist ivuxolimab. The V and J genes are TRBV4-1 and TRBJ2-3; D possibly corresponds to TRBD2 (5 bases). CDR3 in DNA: TGCGCCAGCAGCCAAGGGAGGTCAGATACGCAGTATTTT. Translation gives CASSQGRSDTQYF.